These T cell receptor beta chains were read from a single sample in a study of CD8+CD57+ T cells in acquired aplastic anemia. Each CDR3 protein gets one entry after TCRdb re-called the reads with MiXCR. The sample has approximately 300,000 distinct CDR3 sequences; roughly 53% are singletons. Sequencing input: sorted CD4+, CD8+, or CD8+CD57+ T cells (not recorded which) from PBMCs. The receptors here all came from a human donor with aplastic anemia. CDR3s include the opening cysteine and the closing phenylalanine or tryptophan. The order of the fields is J gene, clone size, V gene, CDR3 protein. A row's size may be missing; if present it is once, few, many or a size class.

J gene: TRBJ2-3
clone size: many
V gene: TRBV5-6
CDR3 protein: CASSLRETDTQYF

J gene: TRBJ1-3
clone size: -
V gene: TRBV12-3/TRBV12-4
CDR3 protein: CASSFSGIGYAVYF

J gene: TRBJ1-4
clone size: many
V gene: TRBV2
CDR3 protein: CASSEKETGNEKLFF

J gene: TRBJ2-1
clone size: -
V gene: TRBV24-1
CDR3 protein: CATSDASGTVDNEQFF

J gene: TRBJ2-1
clone size: -
V gene: TRBV7-9
CDR3 protein: CASSSVVSSRGGLHEQFF

J gene: TRBJ2-3
clone size: -
V gene: TRBV29-1
CDR3 protein: CSVRKRSNTDTQYF

J gene: TRBJ2-1
clone size: many
V gene: TRBV14
CDR3 protein: CASSQDGGISKHNEQFF

J gene: TRBJ2-7
clone size: -
V gene: TRBV10-3
CDR3 protein: CATSVVGANGEQYF

J gene: TRBJ2-7
clone size: -
V gene: TRBV5-4
CDR3 protein: CASSPGTTLYEQYF

J gene: TRBJ1-1
clone size: -
V gene: TRBV29-1
CDR3 protein: CSVTGGMGTEAFF

J gene: TRBJ2-7
clone size: -
V gene: TRBV5-1
CDR3 protein: CAARIGLHFGTGAYEQYF

J gene: TRBJ2-7
clone size: -
V gene: TRBV24-1
CDR3 protein: CASSEGVVSSCEQYF

J gene: TRBJ1-5
clone size: -
V gene: TRBV25-1
CDR3 protein: CASPGTDSNQPQHF

J gene: TRBJ1-1
clone size: few
V gene: TRBV7-8
CDR3 protein: CASSSTAWTTEAFF

J gene: TRBJ2-5
clone size: -
V gene: TRBV6-1
CDR3 protein: CASSAAPQETQYF

J gene: TRBJ2-7
clone size: few
V gene: TRBV7-9
CDR3 protein: CASSHGDEQYF

J gene: TRBJ1-3
clone size: -
V gene: TRBV29-1
CDR3 protein: CSVAHTSPGNTIYF

J gene: TRBJ2-7
clone size: -
V gene: TRBV5-4
CDR3 protein: CASSGGERFYEQYF

J gene: TRBJ1-6
clone size: -
V gene: TRBV11-3
CDR3 protein: CASSLGQGAIPLHF

J gene: TRBJ2-7
clone size: many
V gene: TRBV7-2
CDR3 protein: CASRRDLGGEQYF

J gene: TRBJ2-3
clone size: few
V gene: TRBV15
CDR3 protein: CATSRSRVLSTDTQYF

J gene: TRBJ1-2
clone size: -
V gene: TRBV28
CDR3 protein: CASSRTVNYGYTF

J gene: TRBJ1-1
clone size: once
V gene: TRBV2
CDR3 protein: CASTMGEGTEAFF

J gene: TRBJ2-7
clone size: -
V gene: TRBV2
CDR3 protein: CASSVEGVAFYEQYF

J gene: TRBJ2-2
clone size: -
V gene: TRBV7-9
CDR3 protein: CASPRGLVVTGELFF

J gene: TRBJ1-2
clone size: few
V gene: TRBV12-3/TRBV12-4
CDR3 protein: CASSPSAGPYGYTF

J gene: TRBJ1-6
clone size: -
V gene: TRBV20-1
CDR3 protein: CSARDTQGAGYSPLHF

J gene: TRBJ1-2
clone size: -
V gene: TRBV2
CDR3 protein: CASSEGQGSGYTF

J gene: TRBJ2-3
clone size: -
V gene: TRBV2
CDR3 protein: CASRLGTDTQYF

J gene: TRBJ2-3
clone size: -
V gene: TRBV12-3/TRBV12-4
CDR3 protein: CASKLYLRDTQYF

J gene: TRBJ2-3
clone size: -
V gene: TRBV20-1
CDR3 protein: CSARDWGGPTDTQYF

J gene: TRBJ1-5
clone size: -
V gene: TRBV7-2
CDR3 protein: CASSLMQGVHQPQHF

J gene: TRBJ1-2
clone size: once
V gene: TRBV2
CDR3 protein: CASSIRDSLYGYTF

J gene: TRBJ1-2
clone size: -
V gene: TRBV2
CDR3 protein: CASRLQAAMDGYTF

J gene: TRBJ2-5
clone size: -
V gene: TRBV3-1
CDR3 protein: CASSHWDSPFQETQYF

J gene: TRBJ2-7
clone size: many
V gene: TRBV5-1
CDR3 protein: CASSLQGQGYEQYF

J gene: TRBJ1-1
clone size: -
V gene: TRBV20-1
CDR3 protein: CSAREVSGPREAFF

J gene: TRBJ2-2
clone size: many
V gene: TRBV10-3
CDR3 protein: CAISSVPGTGASGELFF